This T cell receptor beta chain comes out of a study of blood T cell repertoires in COVID-19. Followed over time, Seattle patients had been enrolled while infection was active. The table came from immunoSEQ multiplex PCR; TCRdb's copy has only in-frame clones and leaves some out. The table includes 150,000 or so clones, 83% detected once. This TCR derives from a woman aged 55-70 years with COVID-19, enrolled during active disease. Sequencing was performed on peripheral blood.

The CDR3 sequence: CSAASRGGWFF. CDR3 bases: TGCAGTGCCGCATCCCGGGGAGGTTGGTTCTTC. The V gene is TRBV20-1, the J gene TRBJ2-1; D may be TRBD2 (6 bases). This CDR3 is 11 amino acids long. The ends were cut back, 6 bases at V and 15 bases at J, with 18 bases in the middle. CDR1 is DFQATT and CDR2 is SNEGSKA in the germline V gene (reference sequence).